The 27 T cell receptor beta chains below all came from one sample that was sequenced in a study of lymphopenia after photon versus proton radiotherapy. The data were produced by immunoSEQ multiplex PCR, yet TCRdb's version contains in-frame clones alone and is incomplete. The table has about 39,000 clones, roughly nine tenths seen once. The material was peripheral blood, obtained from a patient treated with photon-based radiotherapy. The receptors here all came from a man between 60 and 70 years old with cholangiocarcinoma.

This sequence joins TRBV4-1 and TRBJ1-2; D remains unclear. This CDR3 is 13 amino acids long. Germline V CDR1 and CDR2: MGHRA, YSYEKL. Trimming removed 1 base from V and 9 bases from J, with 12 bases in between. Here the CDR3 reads CASSQVSGGRYTF. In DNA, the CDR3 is TGCGCCAGCAGCCAAGTATCGGGCGGTCGCTACACCTTC.

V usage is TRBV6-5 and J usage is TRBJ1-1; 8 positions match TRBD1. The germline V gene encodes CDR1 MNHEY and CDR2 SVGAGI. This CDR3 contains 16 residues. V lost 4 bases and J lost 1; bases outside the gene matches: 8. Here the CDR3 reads CASSSQTGTGNTEAFF. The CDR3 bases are TGTGCCAGCAGTTCCCAAACCGGGACAGGGAACACTGAAGCTTTCTTT.

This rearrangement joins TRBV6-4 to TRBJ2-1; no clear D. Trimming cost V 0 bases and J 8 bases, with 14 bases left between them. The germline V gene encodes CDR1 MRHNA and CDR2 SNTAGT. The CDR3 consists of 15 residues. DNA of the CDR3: TGTGCCAGCAGTGACTCTGGACGCCGCCTCGATGAGCAGTTCTTC. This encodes CASSDSGRRLDEQFF.

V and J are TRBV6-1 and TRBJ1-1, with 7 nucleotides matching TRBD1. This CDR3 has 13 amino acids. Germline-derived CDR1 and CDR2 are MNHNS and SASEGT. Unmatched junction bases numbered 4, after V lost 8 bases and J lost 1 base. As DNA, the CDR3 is TGTGCCAGCGCTACAGGGGCGAACACTGAAGCTTTCTTT. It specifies CASATGANTEAFF.

The CDR3 region has the DNA TGTGCCAGCAGCGAAGGGGGACAGCACACTGAAGCTTTCTTT. Translation: CASSEGGQHTEAFF. The V call is TRBV6-5, the J call TRBJ1-1, with 7 bases aligning to TRBD1. The germline V gene has CDR1 MNHEY and CDR2 SVGAGI. The CDR3 loop spans 14 amino acids. After removal of 6 bases from V and 3 bases from J, the junction contained 7 bases not matched to a gene.

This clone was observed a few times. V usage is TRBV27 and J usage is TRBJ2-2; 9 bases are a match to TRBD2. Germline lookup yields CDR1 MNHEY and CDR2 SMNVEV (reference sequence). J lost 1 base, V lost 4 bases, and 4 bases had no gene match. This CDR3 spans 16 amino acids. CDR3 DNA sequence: TGTGCCAGCAGTTGGGCTAGCGGGATGAACACCGGGGAGCTGTTTTTT. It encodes CASSWASGMNTGELFF.

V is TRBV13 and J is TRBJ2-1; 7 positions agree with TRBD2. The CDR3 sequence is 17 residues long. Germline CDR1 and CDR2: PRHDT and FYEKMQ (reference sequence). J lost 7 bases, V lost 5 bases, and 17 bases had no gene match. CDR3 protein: CASSPQRLAFQGNEQFF. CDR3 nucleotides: TGTGCCAGCAGCCCCCAACGACTAGCCTTTCAAGGAAATGAGCAGTTCTTC.

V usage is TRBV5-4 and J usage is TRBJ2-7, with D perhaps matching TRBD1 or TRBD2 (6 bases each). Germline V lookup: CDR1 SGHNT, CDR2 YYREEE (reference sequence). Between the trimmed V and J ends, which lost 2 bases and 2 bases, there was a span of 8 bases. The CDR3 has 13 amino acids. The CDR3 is CASSLGGPYEQYF. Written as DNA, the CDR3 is TGTGCCAGCAGCTTAGGGGGGCCCTACGAGCAGTACTTC.

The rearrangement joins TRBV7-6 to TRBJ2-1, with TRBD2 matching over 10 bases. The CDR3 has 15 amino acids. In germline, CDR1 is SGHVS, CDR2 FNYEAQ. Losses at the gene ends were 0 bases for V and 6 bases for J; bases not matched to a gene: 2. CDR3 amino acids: CASSLAASGGNEQFF. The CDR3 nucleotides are TGTGCCAGCAGCTTAGCCGCTAGCGGGGGCAATGAGCAGTTCTTC.

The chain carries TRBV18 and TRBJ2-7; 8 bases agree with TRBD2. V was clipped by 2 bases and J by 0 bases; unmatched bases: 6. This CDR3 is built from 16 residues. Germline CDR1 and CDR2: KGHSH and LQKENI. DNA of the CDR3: TGTGCCAGCTCACCAGGTCCGCGGGGGGTCTCCTACGAGCAGTACTTC. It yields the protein CASSPGPRGVSYEQYF.

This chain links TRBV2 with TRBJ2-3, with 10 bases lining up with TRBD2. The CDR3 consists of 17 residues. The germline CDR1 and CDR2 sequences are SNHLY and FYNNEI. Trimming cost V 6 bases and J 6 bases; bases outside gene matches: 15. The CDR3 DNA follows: TGTGCCAGCAGCTACGGCGGACTAGCGGTGGAAGTGGATACGCAGTATTTT. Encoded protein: CASSYGGLAVEVDTQYF.

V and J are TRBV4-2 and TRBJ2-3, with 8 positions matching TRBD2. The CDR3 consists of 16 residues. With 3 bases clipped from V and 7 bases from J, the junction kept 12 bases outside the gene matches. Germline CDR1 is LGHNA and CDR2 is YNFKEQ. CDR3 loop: CASSHPLTSGPYTQYF. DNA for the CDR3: TGTGCCAGCAGCCACCCCCTAACTAGCGGTCCGTATACGCAGTATTTT.

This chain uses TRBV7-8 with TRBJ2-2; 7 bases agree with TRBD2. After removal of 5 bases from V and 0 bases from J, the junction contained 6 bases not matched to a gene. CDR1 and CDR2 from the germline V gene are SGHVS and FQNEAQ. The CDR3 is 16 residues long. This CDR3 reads CASSPRAGPNTGELFF. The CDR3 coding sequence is TGTGCCAGCAGCCCCCGAGCGGGACCGAACACCGGGGAGCTGTTTTTT. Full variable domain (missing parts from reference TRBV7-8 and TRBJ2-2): GAGVSQSPRYKVAKRGQDVALRCDPISGHVSLFWYQQALGQGPEFLTYFQNEAQLDKSGLPSDRFFAERPEGSVSTLKIQRTQQEDSAVYLCASSPRAGPNTGELFFGEGSRLTVL.

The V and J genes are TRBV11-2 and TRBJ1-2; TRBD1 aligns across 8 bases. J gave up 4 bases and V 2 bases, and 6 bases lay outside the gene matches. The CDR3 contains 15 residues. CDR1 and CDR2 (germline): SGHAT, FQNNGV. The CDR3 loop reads CASSLLTGDSYGYTF. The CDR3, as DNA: TGTGCCAGCAGCTTATTGACAGGGGACTCCTATGGCTACACCTTC.

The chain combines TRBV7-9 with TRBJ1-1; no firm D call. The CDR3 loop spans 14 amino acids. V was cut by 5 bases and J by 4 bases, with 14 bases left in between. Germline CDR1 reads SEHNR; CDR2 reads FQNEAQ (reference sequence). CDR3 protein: CASSERVGFTEAFF. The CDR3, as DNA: TGTGCCAGCAGCGAAAGGGTGGGGTTCACTGAAGCTTTCTTT.

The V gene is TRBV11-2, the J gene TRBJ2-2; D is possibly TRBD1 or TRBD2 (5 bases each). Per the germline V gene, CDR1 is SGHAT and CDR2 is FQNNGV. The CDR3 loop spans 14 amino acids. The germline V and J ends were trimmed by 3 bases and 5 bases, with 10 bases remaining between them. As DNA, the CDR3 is TGTGCCAGCAGCTTCGCGTGGGGGACCGGGGAGCTGTTTTTT. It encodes CASSFAWGTGELFF. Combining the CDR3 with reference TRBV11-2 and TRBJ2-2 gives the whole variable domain EAGVAQSPRYKIIEKRQSVAFWCNPISGHATLYWYQQILGQGPKLLIQFQNNGVVDDSQLPKDRFSAERLKGVDSTLKIQPAKLEDSAVYLCASSFAWGTGELFFGEGSRLTVL.

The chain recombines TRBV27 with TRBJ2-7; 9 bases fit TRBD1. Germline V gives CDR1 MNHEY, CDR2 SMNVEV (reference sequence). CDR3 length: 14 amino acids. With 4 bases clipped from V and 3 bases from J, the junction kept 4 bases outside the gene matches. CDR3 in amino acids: CASSSTGGRYEQYF. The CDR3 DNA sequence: TGTGCCAGCAGTTCGACAGGGGGGCGCTACGAGCAGTACTTC.

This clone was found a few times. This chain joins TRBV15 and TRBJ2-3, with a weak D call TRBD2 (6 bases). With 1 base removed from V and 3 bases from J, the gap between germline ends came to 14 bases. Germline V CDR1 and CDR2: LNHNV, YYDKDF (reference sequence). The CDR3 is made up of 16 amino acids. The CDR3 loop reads CATSRGTLGRTDTQYF. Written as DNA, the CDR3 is TGTGCCACCAGCAGAGGTACCTTAGGGAGGACAGATACGCAGTATTTT.

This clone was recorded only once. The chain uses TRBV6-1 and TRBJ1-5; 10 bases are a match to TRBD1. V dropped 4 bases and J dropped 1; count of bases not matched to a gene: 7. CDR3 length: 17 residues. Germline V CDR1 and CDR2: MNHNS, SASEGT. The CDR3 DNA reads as TGTGCCAGCAGTGCCGGGACAGGGGTTGGGAGCAATCAGCCCCAGCATTTT. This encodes CASSAGTGVGSNQPQHF.

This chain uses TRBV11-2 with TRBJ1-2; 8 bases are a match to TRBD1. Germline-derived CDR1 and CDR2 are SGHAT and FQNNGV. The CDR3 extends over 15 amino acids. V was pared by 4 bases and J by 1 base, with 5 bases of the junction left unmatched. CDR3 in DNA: TGTGCCAGCAGCTCAGGCAGGGGGCTTAACTATGGCTACACCTTC. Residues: CASSSGRGLNYGYTF. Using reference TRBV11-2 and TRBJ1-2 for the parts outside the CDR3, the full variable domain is EAGVAQSPRYKIIEKRQSVAFWCNPISGHATLYWYQQILGQGPKLLIQFQNNGVVDDSQLPKDRFSAERLKGVDSTLKIQPAKLEDSAVYLCASSSGRGLNYGYTFGSGTRLTVV.

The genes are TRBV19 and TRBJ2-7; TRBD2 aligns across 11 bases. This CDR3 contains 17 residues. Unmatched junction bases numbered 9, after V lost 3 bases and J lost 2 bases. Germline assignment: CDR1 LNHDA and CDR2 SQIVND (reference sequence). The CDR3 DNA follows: TGTGCCAGTAGTATTGGTAGCGGGGGGGCTCTGACCTACGAGCAGTACTTC. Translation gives CASSIGSGGALTYEQYF.

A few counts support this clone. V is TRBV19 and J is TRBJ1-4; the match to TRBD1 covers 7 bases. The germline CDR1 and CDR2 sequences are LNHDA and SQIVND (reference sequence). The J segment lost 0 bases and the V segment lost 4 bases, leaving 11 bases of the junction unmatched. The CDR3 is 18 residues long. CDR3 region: CASSTWDSPLATNEKLFF. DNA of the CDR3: TGTGCCAGTAGTACCTGGGACAGCCCCCTTGCAACTAATGAAAAACTGTTTTTT. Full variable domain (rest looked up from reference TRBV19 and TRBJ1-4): DGGITQSPKYLFRKEGQNVTLSCEQNLNHDAMYWYRQDPGQGLRLIYYSQIVNDFQKGDIAEGYSVSREKKESFPLTVTSAQKNPTAFYLCASSTWDSPLATNEKLFFGSGTQLSVL.

The CDR3 protein is CASLARRATDTQYF. CDR3 DNA sequence: TGTGCCAGCTTAGCCCGCAGGGCCACAGATACGCAGTATTTT. The genes are TRBV2 and TRBJ2-3; D is possibly TRBD1 (5 bases). CDR3 length: 14 amino acids. The V end lost 8 bases, the J end lost 2 bases, and 14 bases lay between the germline ends. Germline V lookup: CDR1 SNHLY, CDR2 FYNNEI.

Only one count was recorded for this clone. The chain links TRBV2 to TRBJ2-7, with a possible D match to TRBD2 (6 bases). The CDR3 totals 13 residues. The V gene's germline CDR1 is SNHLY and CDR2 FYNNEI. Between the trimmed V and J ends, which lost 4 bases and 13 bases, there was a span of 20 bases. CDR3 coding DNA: TGTGCCAGCAGTGCAACCCCAGGGACTCCGCAATACTTC. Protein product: CASSATPGTPQYF.

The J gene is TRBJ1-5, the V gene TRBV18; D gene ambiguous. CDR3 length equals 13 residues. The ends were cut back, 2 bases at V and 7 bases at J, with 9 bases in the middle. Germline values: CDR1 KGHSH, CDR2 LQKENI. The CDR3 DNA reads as TGTGCCAGCTCACCAGGAGAGGCGCAGCCCCAGCATTTT. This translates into CASSPGEAQPQHF.

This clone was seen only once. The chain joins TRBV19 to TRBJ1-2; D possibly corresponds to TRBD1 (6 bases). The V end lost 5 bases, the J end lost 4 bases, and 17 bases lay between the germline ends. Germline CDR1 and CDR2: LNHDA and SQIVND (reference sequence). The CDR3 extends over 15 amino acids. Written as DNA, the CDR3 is TGTGCCAGTAGTCCCCCCACACAGGGACTCTATGGCTACACCTTC. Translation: CASSPPTQGLYGYTF.

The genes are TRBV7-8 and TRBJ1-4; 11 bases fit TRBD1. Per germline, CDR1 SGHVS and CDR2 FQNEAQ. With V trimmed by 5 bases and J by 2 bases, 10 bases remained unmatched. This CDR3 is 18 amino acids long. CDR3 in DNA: TGTGCCAGCAGCACCGGGACAGGGGGGATTAGCACTAATGAAAAACTGTTTTTT. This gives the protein CASSTGTGGISTNEKLFF.